Listed below are T cell receptor beta chains from one sample, sequenced in a study of blood T cell repertoires in COVID-19. Clones were sequenced by immunoSEQ multiplex PCR, and TCRdb holds only the in-frame ones, with some missing. The sample comprises some 160,000 clones, over 75% of which are singletons, and under 3.5% rests with the top ten. Sequenced: peripheral blood. The source of these receptors is a woman aged 55-69 years with active COVID-19. The CDR3 runs from the conserved cysteine through the conserved F or W. The order of the fields is D gene, V gene, clone size, J gene, CDR3 DNA, CDR3 protein. The D gene is left open where the match is weak. Clone size appears in some rows only: once, few, many, or a class for an expanded clone.

TRBD2,TRBV14,NA,TRBJ2-7,TGTGCCAGCAGCCAAGGAGCGGGAGGCCCCTACGAGCAGTACTTC,CASSQGAGGPYEQYF
TRBD2,TRBV2,NA,TRBJ2-3,TGTGCCAGCAGACTCGGGACTAGCCCTCAAAGCACAGATACGCAGTATTTT,CASRLGTSPQSTDTQYF
NA,TRBV20-1,NA,TRBJ2-2,TGCAGTGCCTATCTCACCGGGGAGCTGTTTTTT,CSAYLTGELFF
NA,TRBV7-8,NA,TRBJ1-6,TGTGCCAGCAGGACCGACAGGCCTCGGAATTCACCCCTCCACTTT,CASRTDRPRNSPLHF
NA,TRBV30,NA,TRBJ2-3,TGTGCCTGGAGTCTAGGCGGCCAAGTCACAGATACGCAGTATTTT,CAWSLGGQVTDTQYF
TRBD2,TRBV24-1,NA,TRBJ2-2,TGTGCCACCAGTGATCCCGGACTAGCGGGACCTACCGGGGAGCTGTTTTTT,CATSDPGLAGPTGELFF
TRBD1,TRBV6-6,NA,TRBJ1-2,TGTGCCAGCAGTGTGGACAGGGCAAACTATGGCTACACCTTC,CASSVDRANYGYTF
TRBD1,TRBV24-1,NA,TRBJ2-3,TGTGCCACCAGTGACCCGGCCAGGGGGATCCCAGATACGCAGTATTTT,CATSDPARGIPDTQYF
TRBD1,TRBV10-2,NA,TRBJ2-7,TGCGCCAGCAACCTCCGGGACAGGGGCGACGAGCAGTACTTC,CASNLRDRGDEQYF
NA,TRBV28,NA,TRBJ1-5,TGTGCCAGCATGTCAGGACAGCCCCAGCATTTT,CASMSGQPQHF
TRBD2,TRBV7-2,few,TRBJ2-7,TGTGCCAGCAGCTTAGAGGGCGGGAGGGCTGGCGAGCAGTACTTC,CASSLEGGRAGEQYF
TRBD1,TRBV3-1/TRBV3-2,NA,TRBJ2-2,TGTGCCAGCAGCCAAGTGCAGGGGGCTAACGGGGAGCTGTTTTTT,CASSQVQGANGELFF
NA,TRBV4-2,NA,TRBJ1-4,TGTGCCAGCAGCCGAGAACAGGGTGGGGGCGAAAAACTGTTTTTT,CASSREQGGGEKLFF
TRBD1,TRBV19,NA,TRBJ2-7,TGTGCCAGTAGCGAGTCCGGGACAGGGGTGGACGAGCAGTACTTC,CASSESGTGVDEQYF
NA,TRBV12-3/TRBV12-4,NA,TRBJ2-1,TGTGCCAGCAGCAGCGGGTGGATCGATGAGCAGTTCTTC,CASSSGWIDEQFF
TRBD1,TRBV29-1,NA,TRBJ2-1,TGCAGCTTCCCGGGACAGGGGCGGGTTGAGCAGTTCTTC,CSFPGQGRVEQFF
NA,TRBV5-6,NA,TRBJ2-7,TGTGCCAGCAGCTTAGGACACACGAACTACGAGCAGTACTTC,CASSLGHTNYEQYF
TRBD1,TRBV4-3,NA,TRBJ1-1,TGCGCCAGCAGCCAAGAGTACAGGGGGTTCACTGAAGCTTTCTTT,CASSQEYRGFTEAFF
NA,TRBV4-3,once,TRBJ2-1,TGCGCCAGCAGCCAAGATCAAAGGGCGGGCTACAATGAGCAGTTCTTC,CASSQDQRAGYNEQFF
TRBD2,TRBV28,NA,TRBJ2-2,TGTGCCAGCAGTCCAGCGGGGTTGGCCGGGGAGCTGTTTTTT,CASSPAGLAGELFF
TRBD2,TRBV9,NA,TRBJ2-3,TGTGCCAGCAGCGTCGGACTAGCGGGAGGGCCTGTGGCAGCAGATACGCAGTATTTT,CASSVGLAGGPVAADTQYF
NA,TRBV6-2/TRBV6-3,NA,TRBJ1-1,TGTGCCAGCAGTTATTATGGACAGCCGAACACTGAAGCTTTCTTT,CASSYYGQPNTEAFF
TRBD2,TRBV6-2/TRBV6-3,NA,TRBJ2-1,TGTGCCAGCAGTTACGGGGGACTAGCGGGAGTTATTGAGCAGTTCTTC,CASSYGGLAGVIEQFF
TRBD1,TRBV27,NA,TRBJ2-7,TGTGCCAGCAGTCCGGGACAGGGGTTCTCCGAGCAGTACTTC,CASSPGQGFSEQYF
NA,TRBV28,NA,TRBJ1-1,TGTGCCAGCAGTCCGGGACACACGAACACTGAAGCTTTCTTT,CASSPGHTNTEAFF
TRBD1,TRBV6-5,NA,TRBJ1-2,TGTGCCAGCACCCGACAGGGGGCGGGCTATGGCTACACCTTC,CASTRQGAGYGYTF
TRBD2,TRBV7-8,once,TRBJ2-1,TGTGCCAGCACCCCTCTCGGTTCGACTAGCTCGATTGAGCAGTTCTTC,CASTPLGSTSSIEQFF
TRBD1,TRBV6-5,NA,TRBJ2-7,TGTGCCAGCAGGGGGACAGGGGGCAAACACGAGCAGTACTTC,CASRGTGGKHEQYF
NA,TRBV28,once,TRBJ2-3,TGTGCCAGCAGTAGGAGCGGAACCACAGATACGCAGTATTTT,CASSRSGTTDTQYF
TRBD2,TRBV7-3,NA,TRBJ2-3,TGTGCCAGCAGCACGGGACTAGCGACTAGCACAGATACGCAGTATTTT,CASSTGLATSTDTQYF
NA,TRBV7-2,NA,TRBJ1-4,TGTGCCAGCAGCTTTCCCGGGGATGAAAAACTGTTTTTT,CASSFPGDEKLFF
TRBD2,TRBV7-9,NA,TRBJ2-2,TGTGCCAGCAGCCACGGGACTAGCGGGAGATTCGCGAACACCGGGGAGCTGTTTTTT,CASSHGTSGRFANTGELFF
NA,TRBV20-1,NA,TRBJ1-1,TGCAGTGCTAGTCGGGGTGAAGCTTTCTTT,CSASRGEAFF
TRBD1,TRBV12-3/TRBV12-4,NA,TRBJ1-1,TGTGCCAGCAGTAAACAAGACAGGGGAGCTTTCTTT,CASSKQDRGAFF
TRBD1,TRBV28,once,TRBJ1-6,TGTGCCAGCAGTCCGGGACAGGGAGGGCTTAGTTCACCCCTCCACTTT,CASSPGQGGLSSPLHF
NA,TRBV7-9,NA,TRBJ2-3,TGTGCCAGCAGCGAGAGGGCCGATACGCAGTATTTT,CASSERADTQYF
NA,TRBV5-6,NA,TRBJ1-5,TGTGCCAGCAGCCCCCAAGGTGGAGGCAATCAGCCCCAGCATTTT,CASSPQGGGNQPQHF
TRBD2,TRBV6-2/TRBV6-3,NA,TRBJ2-2,TGTGCCAGCAGTTACTTTGGGGGACTAGCGAACACCGGGGAGCTGTTTTTT,CASSYFGGLANTGELFF
NA,TRBV6-5,NA,TRBJ1-6,TGTGCCAGCAGTTACTCGACCAGGGGCTATAATTCACCCCTCCACTTT,CASSYSTRGYNSPLHF
NA,TRBV5-5,once,TRBJ1-1,TGTGCCAGCAGGACCGGGAACACGGACACTGAAGCTTTCTTT,CASRTGNTDTEAFF
NA,TRBV18,NA,TRBJ2-2,TGTGCCAGCTCACCCCGGCGGGTCGACACCGGGGAGCTGTTTTTT,CASSPRRVDTGELFF
TRBD2,TRBV3-1/TRBV3-2,NA,TRBJ2-7,TGTGCCAGCCGAAGGGGACTAGCGGGAATCTACGAGCAGTACTTC,CASRRGLAGIYEQYF
TRBD1,TRBV7-8,NA,TRBJ2-7,TGTGCCAGCAGCTTAGGGACAGGGGCCTACGAGCAGTACTTC,CASSLGTGAYEQYF
TRBD1,TRBV5-1,NA,TRBJ2-5,TGCGCCAGCAGCTGGGGACAGATTCTGCAAGAGACCCAGTACTTC,CASSWGQILQETQYF
TRBD1,TRBV2,NA,TRBJ1-3,TGTGCCAGCCGCGGGACAGGGTACTCTGGAAACACCATATATTTT,CASRGTGYSGNTIYF